The T cell receptor (beta chain) under discussion was sequenced for a study of stem cell transplantation in POMP-related autoinflammatory disease (dated by TCRdb to the early 2020s). As for the study more broadly: The study hypothesized that defective thymoproteasomes impair MHC class I-dependent CD8+ T-cell differentiation and positive selection, skewing the TRB repertoire. After transplant, 100% donor engraftment of neutrophils and platelets through one year was shown by DNA chimerism analysis. High-throughput TRB sequencing assessed how POMP deficiency affects T-cell receptor beta repertoire diversity and CDR3 characteristics. Prior to transplant, the patients had CD4+ naive T-cell skewing, low CD8+ T-cell proportions, and decreased T-cell cytokine secretion. The paper's findings and limits, for the study overall: The number of unique TRB V-J gene pairings was restricted in PRAID patients. The trend toward lower diversity and increased clonality in PRAID patients was statistically significant only for regulatory T cells. Across all analyzed T-cell subsets, PRAID patients tended toward lower TRB diversity and higher clonality.

Reading the label with the study, this specimen's time point is: after hematopoietic stem cell transplant. PRAID featured prominent immunodeficiency alongside autoinflammation. Before TRB sequencing, T-cell subsets (conventional T cells, CD8+ T cells, regulatory T cells, T follicular helper cells) were sorted. CDR1 SGHRS and CDR2 YFSETQ are derived from the germline V gene. Counted from cysteine to phenylalanine, this CDR3 has 13 amino acids. Only the CDR3 region is kept as DNA, spanning 39 bases read in frame from base 1. Between the V and J ends, shortened by 7 bases and 4 bases respectively, the junction contains 14 bases. A word on this clone: It lacks a known antigen. No much larger clone is present one base from it, and per-base qualities are unavailable.

Libraries were made using the immunoSEQ multiplex PCR assay. Processing in the source paper ran as follows. Shannon entropy, which accounts for clonal size distribution, was used to quantify repertoire diversity. The Gini-Simpson index (Simpson_1-D) served as the measure of how unequally clonotypes were distributed. What TCRdb holds here is the immuneACCESS table cut down to in-frame rearrangements. Part of the clones is not present; checked against another copy, under half of the missing clones reflect an unresolved V gene, and the others are unexplained. The V and J calls and clone size come from that table; D and trimming were worked out from the DNA. The sample has tens of thousands of clones on record, about nine tenths of them singletons. 0.5% to 0.75% of the sample comes from the top ten.

This clonotype was obtained from a human patient with POMP-related autoinflammation and immune dysregulation (PRAID). A transplant means some T cells may be of graft donor rather than patient origin. Specimen: CD4+ T cells from PBMCs, collected after stem cell transplantation. The chain was built from TRBV5-1 and TRBJ1-2; matching of 5 bases hints at TRBD1 as the D gene. CDR3 loop: CASGQGAFYGYTF. DNA sequence: TGCGCCAGCGGGCAGGGAGCTTTCTATGGCTACACCTTC.